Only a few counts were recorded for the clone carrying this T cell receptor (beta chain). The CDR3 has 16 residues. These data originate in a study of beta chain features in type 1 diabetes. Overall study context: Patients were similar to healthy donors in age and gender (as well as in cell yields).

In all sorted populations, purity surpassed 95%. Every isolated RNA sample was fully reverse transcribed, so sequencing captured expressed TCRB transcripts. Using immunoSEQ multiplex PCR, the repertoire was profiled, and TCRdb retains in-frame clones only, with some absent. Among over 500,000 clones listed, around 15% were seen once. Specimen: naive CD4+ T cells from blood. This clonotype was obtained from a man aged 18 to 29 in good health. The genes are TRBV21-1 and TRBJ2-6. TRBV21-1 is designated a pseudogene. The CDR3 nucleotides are TGTGCCAGCAGCTCCCGCAAGGGTGCTGGGGCCAACGTCCTGACTTTC. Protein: CASSSRKGAGANVLTF.